The rows below give T cell receptor beta chains drawn from one sample of a study of shared clonotypes between healthy human individuals. TCRdb's table, derived via immunoSEQ multiplex PCR, lists solely in-frame clones and lacks some. The sample has over a million clones; nearly 99% are singletons. Sequences were obtained from naive CD4+ T cells sorted from blood. The origin of the receptors is a man aged 25-40 years in good health. Each CDR3 is given with its conserved first and last residue. The D gene is left open where the match is weak. Clone sizes are given selectively: once, few, many, or a class where the clone is expanded.

>TRBV25-1|.|TRBJ2-1|.
CASTPSGGELHEQFF
TGTGCCAGCACCCCCTCCGGGGGAGAGTTACATGAGCAGTTCTTC
>TRBV5-4|.|TRBJ1-4|.
CASSLGLAEKLFF
TGTGCCAGCAGCTTGGGGCTTGCTGAAAAACTGTTTTTT
>TRBV7-6|TRBD2|TRBJ2-3|.
CASSSGLAGVTDTQYF
TGTGCCAGCAGCTCCGGACTAGCGGGAGTCACAGATACGCAGTATTTT
>TRBV6-5|.|TRBJ2-5|.
CASSSSGQETQYF
TGTGCCAGCAGCAGTAGCGGACAAGAGACCCAGTACTTC
>TRBV9|.|TRBJ2-3|.
CASSVVAATTDTQYF
TGTGCCAGCAGCGTGGTAGCGGCAACCACAGATACGCAGTATTTT
>TRBV6-1|.|TRBJ1-2|.
CASSEWGGRVGYGYTF
TGTGCCAGCAGTGAATGGGGAGGGAGGGTCGGGTATGGCTACACCTTC
>TRBV30|TRBD1|TRBJ1-4|once
CAWTGTDRVREKLFF
TGTGCCTGGACTGGAACGGACAGGGTTCGTGAAAAACTGTTTTTT
>TRBV7-2|.|TRBJ2-2|.
CASSLGANTGELFF
TGTGCCAGCAGCTTAGGTGCGAACACCGGGGAGCTGTTTTTT
>TRBV11-2|.|TRBJ1-1|.
CASSPHLGLAKYTEAFF
TGTGCCAGCAGCCCACACCTCGGGCTTGCAAAGTATACTGAAGCTTTCTTT
>TRBV11-3|.|TRBJ2-5|.
CASSLSGSTLETQYF
TGTGCCAGCAGCTTAAGTGGGTCTACTTTGGAGACCCAGTACTTC
>TRBV11-2|.|TRBJ2-6|once
CASSSVETGPPPGANVLTF
TGTGCCAGCAGCTCAGTAGAAACAGGTCCACCCCCTGGGGCCAACGTCCTGACTTTC
>TRBV10-3|.|TRBJ2-3|.
CAISDPAASTDTQYF
TGTGCCATCAGTGACCCAGCGGCGAGCACAGATACGCAGTATTTT
>TRBV7-9|TRBD1|TRBJ1-2|.
CASSLLQRDRDRFNYGYTF
TGTGCCAGCAGCCTACTACAGAGAGACCGGGACAGATTTAACTATGGCTACACCTTC
>TRBV5-1|.|TRBJ2-7|.
CASSLDAGAEQYF
TGCGCCAGCAGCTTGGATGCAGGGGCCGAGCAGTACTTC
>TRBV2|.|TRBJ1-2|.
CASSSGQLLGYTF
TGTGCCAGCAGCTCCGGACAGCTCCTAGGCTACACCTTC
>TRBV30|.|TRBJ1-5|.
CAWSLGASNQPQHF
TGTGCCTGGAGTCTGGGGGCATCCAATCAGCCCCAGCATTTT
>TRBV19|TRBD2|TRBJ2-1|.
CASSYLAGHSYNEQFF
TGTGCCAGTAGTTACCTAGCGGGCCACTCCTACAATGAGCAGTTCTTC
>TRBV7-6|TRBD1|TRBJ2-7|.
CASSSGAGQAAYEQYF
TGTGCCAGCAGCTCCGGGGCGGGACAGGCCGCCTACGAGCAGTACTTC
>TRBV5-5|.|TRBJ1-5|.
CASSLDWYQPQHF
TGTGCCAGCAGCCTCGACTGGTACCAGCCCCAGCATTTT
>TRBV9|.|TRBJ1-2|.
CASSVPRSGYTF
TGTGCCAGCAGCGTCCCCCGGAGTGGCTACACCTTC
>TRBV7-6|.|TRBJ2-1|.
CASSLALAASSYNEQFF
TGTGCCAGCAGCTTAGCGCTGGCGGCCAGCTCCTACAATGAGCAGTTCTTC
>TRBV21-1|.|TRBJ2-5|.
CASLRGRLGETQYF
TGTGCCAGCTTAAGGGGACGTTTGGGCGAGACCCAGTACTTC
>TRBV5-1|TRBD2|TRBJ2-5|.
CTSQNSGKGETQYF
TGCACCAGCCAAAATAGCGGGAAAGGTGAGACCCAGTACTTC
>TRBV5-1|TRBD2|TRBJ2-7|.
CASSLKGLAESYEQYF
TGCGCCAGCAGCCTGAAGGGACTAGCGGAATCTTACGAGCAGTACTTC
>TRBV5-1|TRBD1|TRBJ1-4|.
CASSTTGAEKLFF
TGCGCCAGCAGTACGACAGGGGCTGAAAAACTGTTTTTT
>TRBV4-3|TRBD2|TRBJ2-1|.
CASSQEPTSGSQNEQFF
TGCGCCAGCAGCCAAGAACCTACTAGCGGGAGTCAAAATGAGCAGTTCTTC
>TRBV29-1|TRBD1|TRBJ1-2|.
CSVVEQGRPNYGYTF
TGCAGCGTTGTTGAACAGGGGAGACCCAACTATGGCTACACCTTC
>TRBV6-6|.|TRBJ2-1|.
CASSADRYNEQFF
TGTGCCAGCAGTGCGGACAGATACAATGAGCAGTTCTTC
>TRBV7-2|.|TRBJ1-5|.
CASSPYSNQPQHF
TGTGCCAGCAGCCCATATAGCAATCAGCCCCAGCATTTT
>TRBV12-5|.|TRBJ1-1|once
CASGQTRGTEAFF
TGTGCTAGTGGCCAAACGCGGGGCACTGAAGCTTTCTTT
>TRBV7-3|TRBD1|TRBJ2-5|.
CASSLKSGGEETQYF
TGTGCCAGCAGCTTAAAGTCAGGGGGCGAGGAGACCCAGTACTTC
>TRBV5-8|.|TRBJ2-5|.
CASNPWQAGGGRETQYF
TGTGCCAGCAACCCCTGGCAGGCCGGTGGGGGTCGGGAGACCCAGTACTTC
>TRBV27|TRBD2|TRBJ2-1|once
CASSYLLAAPYNEQFF
TGTGCCAGCAGTTACCTACTAGCGGCCCCCTACAATGAGCAGTTCTTC
>TRBV19|TRBD1|TRBJ1-1|.
CASLSPFGTASAHTEAFF
TGTGCCAGTCTCAGTCCGTTCGGGACAGCCTCCGCTCACACTGAAGCTTTCTTT
>TRBV5-8|TRBD2|TRBJ2-7|once
CASSPFGGRAYEQYF
TGTGCCAGCAGCCCCTTCGGAGGGAGGGCCTACGAGCAGTACTTC
>TRBV9|TRBD2|TRBJ2-7|.
CASSDTASGPYEQYF
TGTGCCAGCAGCGACACTGCTAGCGGTCCCTACGAGCAGTACTTC
>TRBV6-6|.|TRBJ2-7|.
CASLRGHSYEQYF
TGTGCCAGCCTGAGGGGTCACTCCTACGAGCAGTACTTC
>TRBV2|.|TRBJ1-1|.
CASSGQRNTEAFF
TGTGCCAGCAGTGGACAGCGGAACACTGAAGCTTTCTTT
>TRBV4-3|.|TRBJ2-7|.
CASSRGRTYEQYF
TGCGCCAGCAGTCGGGGGAGGACCTACGAGCAGTACTTC
>TRBV5-6|.|TRBJ2-3|.
CASSLSSLSTDTQYF
TGTGCCAGCAGCTTGTCCAGTCTGAGTACAGATACGCAGTATTTT
>TRBV4-1|.|TRBJ1-2|.
CASSGLSTGPYGYTF
TGCGCCAGCAGCGGATTGTCGACAGGTCCCTATGGCTACACCTTC
>TRBV7-2|TRBD2|TRBJ2-5|.
CASSSRGRAHQETQYF
TGTGCCAGCAGCTCACGCGGGAGGGCGCACCAAGAGACCCAGTACTTC
>TRBV19|TRBD2|TRBJ2-2|.
CASSILAGGPGTGELFF
TGTGCCAGTAGTATTCTAGCGGGAGGGCCGGGGACCGGGGAGCTGTTTTTT